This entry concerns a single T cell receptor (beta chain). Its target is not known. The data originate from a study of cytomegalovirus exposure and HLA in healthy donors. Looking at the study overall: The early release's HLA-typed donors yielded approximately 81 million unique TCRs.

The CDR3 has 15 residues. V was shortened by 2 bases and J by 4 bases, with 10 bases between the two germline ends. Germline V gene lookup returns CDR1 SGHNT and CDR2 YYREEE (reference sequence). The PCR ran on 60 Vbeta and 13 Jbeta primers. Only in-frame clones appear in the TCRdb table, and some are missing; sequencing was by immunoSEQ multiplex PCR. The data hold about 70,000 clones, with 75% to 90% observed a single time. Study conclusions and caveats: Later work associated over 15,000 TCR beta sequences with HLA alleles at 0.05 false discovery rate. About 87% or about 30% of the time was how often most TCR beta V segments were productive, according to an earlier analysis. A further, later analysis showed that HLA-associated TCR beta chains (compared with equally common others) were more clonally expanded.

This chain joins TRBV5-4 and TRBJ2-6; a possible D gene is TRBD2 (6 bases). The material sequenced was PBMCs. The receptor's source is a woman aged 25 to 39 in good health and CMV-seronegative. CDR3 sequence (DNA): TGTGCCAGCAGCTTAGGAGGGACCGGGGCCAACGTCCTGACTTTC. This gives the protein CASSLGGTGANVLTF.